This TCR beta chain was obtained from a study of shared clonotypes between healthy human individuals (dated by TCRdb to about 2020). Regarding the research as a whole: A few men and a couple of women, aged 18 to 49 years, made up the cohort. For each donor, three plates each were used for CD4 naive and CD4 memory, two plates were used for CD8 naive, and one plate was used for CD8 memory. Blood TCR repertoires of a handful of healthy adults were deeply sequenced to estimate repertoire size and the extent of clonotype sharing between individuals. Different laboratories and diverse techniques were used to prepare libraries and sequence TCR repertoires, to increase sequencing depth and limit assay-specific biases. Per donor, leukapheresis produced somewhere between about 0.94 and 10 billion PBMCs.

CD8 naive samples were CD45RO-negative cells positively selected for CCR7, giving a CD45RA+CCR7+ population that excluded TemRA cells. Healthy HIV-negative adults with no recently reported acute infections or vaccinations were included as donors. Every donor was a Caucasian adult residing in Nashville, Tennessee, USA. Blood was obtained by leukapheresis, after which PBMCs were separated by Ficoll-Histopaque density gradient centrifugation and cryopreserved in liquid nitrogen vapor phase. Purity and quantity of every magnetically sorted T cell population were checked by analytical flow cytometry. Genomic DNA was isolated from every sorted fraction and measured by UV absorbance on a Nanodrop 2000c. With regard to this clone: Its antigen is currently not known. No much larger clone is present one base from it, and per-base qualities are unavailable.

Using the deep immunoSEQ assay, TCR CDR3 regions were amplified from genomic DNA by multiplex PCR. Extracted genomic DNA from each cell subset was spread evenly across all wells of several immunoSEQ 96-well plates, with each plate serving as a replicate. Each replicate PCR for sorted subsets received about 0.2 ug genomic DNA, equal to about 29,000 T cell genomes. Purified libraries were quantified with a Qubit 3.0 fluorometer, sized on a Bioanalyzer 2100, and re-quantified with the KAPA Library Quantification kit. Every immunoSEQ 96-well plate was sequenced on a separate single-read 150-cycle Illumina NextSeq 550 flow cell. Turning to the authors' computational methods: Because only junctional sequences without quality scores were contained in the immunoSEQ output, filtering matching that applied to full-length reads could not be performed. To assign V/J genes and CDR3, sequences were annotated using PyIR, a Python wrapper for IgBLAST v1.9, with IMGT germline references. Any read was removed if the V/J assignment was weak (E-value above 1e-6), the CDR3 was missing, or the read contained stop codons, out-of-frame junctions, or ambiguous translated residues. A V3J clonotype was defined by an identical inferred V gene, J gene, and CDR3 amino acid sequence. To compute the percentage overlap between repertoires, the number of shared unique clonotypes was divided by the size of the smaller repertoire. Repertoire richness was assessed with RTK rarefaction, the Chao1 estimator, and Recon v2.1 estimates of unobserved clonotypes. For all TCRbeta clonotypes obtained by the gDNA method from a handful of donors, generation probabilities were computed with OLGA. As stored in TCRdb, this immuneACCESS dataset retains in-frame rearrangements with V and J assigned. A fraction of the clones does not appear; measured against another copy, unresolved V genes explain less than half of the discrepancy, and the remainder lacks a known reason. Clone size and V and J calls were adopted from that table, with D and trimming inferred from the DNA. Within this sample are 550,000 to 600,000 clones, with about 98% of them counted one time only. The ten largest clonotypes hold 0.3% of the sample.

Points the paper makes about the study in general: Based on pairwise subsampling, the degree of clonotype sharing among donors was expected to be affected by sequencing depth. Sharing across several donors was observed for approximately 5% of naive CD4, around 3.5% of naive CD8, 2% to 2.5% of memory CD4, and about 0.39% of memory CD8 clonotypes. Because the study included a small number of donors, the genetic and exposure-history diversity represented was limited. Incomplete sequencing was indicated by rarefaction of sorted-subset datasets, despite the large sequencing depth. Sampling was limited to blood, and TCR repertoires in tissue likely differ from TCR repertoires in blood. Clonotypes shared by all four sorted-subset donors showed higher generation probabilities than non-shared clonotypes. Naive subsets generally had larger estimated clonotype richness than memory subsets did.

The CDR3 sequence holds 16 residues, the cysteine and phenylalanine included. The retained sequence is limited to the CDR3, 48 bases, with the frame set at the first base. At the junction V is shortened by 5 bases and J by 0 bases, with 17 bases in between. As encoded in the germline V gene (reference sequence), CDR1 is MNHEY while CDR2 is SMNVEV. Sequenced sample: naive CD8+ T cells sorted from blood. The sample's cell subset or site label, in plain terms: CD45RA+CCR7+. This chain is built from TRBV27 and TRBJ2-7, with a weak D call of TRBD2 (6 bases match). This TCR came from a man aged 30 to 39 in good health. This receptor carries the CDR3 CASSRMGGESSYEQYF. DNA sequence: TGTGCCAGCAGTAGAATGGGCGGGGAAAGCTCCTACGAGCAGTACTTC.